This T cell receptor beta chain was captured by sequencing in a study of shared clonotypes between healthy human individuals. For the study at large: Each donor contributed plates that comprised three CD4 naive, three CD4 memory, two CD8 naive and one CD8 memory.

Trimming cost V 4 bases and J 5 bases; bases outside gene matches: 12. Per germline, CDR1 SNHLY and CDR2 FYNNEI. The length of the CDR3 is 16 residues. Terminally differentiated effector memory CD45RA+ cells were excluded by CCR7 positive selection of CD45RO-negative cells. Clones were sequenced by immunoSEQ multiplex PCR, and TCRdb holds only the in-frame ones, with some missing. The top ten hold less than 0.3% of the sample, which has roughly 810,000 clones, 96% seen once. The V and J genes are TRBV2 and TRBJ2-7; TRBD1 matches at 9 bases. The source of this sequence is a man aged 25 to 40 in good health. The sequencing sample was made of naive CD8+ T cells sorted from blood. This CDR3 reads CASSGDRERYYDEQYF. Written as DNA, the CDR3 is TGTGCCAGCAGTGGGGACAGGGAGCGGTATTACGACGAGCAGTACTTC.